The 18 T cell receptor beta chains reported below all come from one sample, sequenced in a study of technical replicates of blood from a few donors. The repertoire was sequenced with immunoSEQ multiplex PCR; TCRdb's copy has only in-frame clones and lacks some. The sample lists more than 65,000 clones, around four fifths seen once, with roughly 4% in the top ten. The sequenced sample consisted of PBMCs. The receptors shown here come from a human donor in good health. Some clones in this sample may be carry-over from other donors' samples.

J is TRBJ1-1 and V is TRBV29-1; the D is unclear. Germline V gene sequence: CDR1 SQVTM, CDR2 ANQGSEA. The CDR3 consists of 13 residues. Trimming pared 2 bases from V and 0 bases from J, leaving 7 bases between. The CDR3 DNA reads as TGCAGCGTTGAAAGATCGGTGAACACTGAAGCTTTCTTT. As protein: CSVERSVNTEAFF.

The chain links TRBV5-4 to TRBJ1-2; D not certain. Germline V lookup: CDR1 SGHNT, CDR2 YYREEE (reference sequence). Deletions cut 0 bases from V and 8 bases from J, with 14 bases between. The CDR3 length is 14 residues. Here the CDR3 DNA reads TGTGCCAGCAGCTTGGCAACTCCGGGGATGGGCTACACCTTC. It translates to CASSLATPGMGYTF.

The rearrangement joins TRBV7-8 to TRBJ1-1, with a tentative D call TRBD1 (5 bases). V lost 1 base to trimming and J lost 3 bases, with 15 bases between them. The CDR3 runs 16 residues. CDR1 SGHVS and CDR2 FQNEAQ come from the germline V gene. The CDR3, as DNA: TGTGCCAGCAGCTTAGAAGGGGCAGTGACGCACACTGAAGCTTTCTTT. It codes for CASSLEGAVTHTEAFF.

The CDR3 sequence is CASSLLSGGAGEQYF. The CDR3 DNA sequence: TGTGCCAGCAGTTTATTAAGCGGGGGGGCAGGTGAGCAGTACTTC. V is TRBV28 and J is TRBJ2-7; 10 nucleotides align to TRBD2. Germline CDR1 MDHEN, CDR2 SYDVKM. V lost 1 base, J lost 7 bases, and 7 bases stayed unmatched. This CDR3 contains 15 residues.

The chain couples TRBV9 to TRBJ1-5; TRBD1 is a possible D gene (5 bases). This CDR3 comprises 15 residues. The germline V and J ends were trimmed by 3 bases and 1 base, with 11 bases remaining between them. CDR1 and CDR2 from the germline V gene are SGDLS and YYNGEE. This CDR3 is CASSASGYSNQPQHF. The CDR3 DNA reads as TGTGCCAGCAGCGCTTCAGGGTACAGCAATCAGCCCCAGCATTTT.

V gene TRBV23-1 combines with J gene TRBJ1-1, with 10 nucleotides matching TRBD1. TRBV23-1 is an open reading frame whose function is uncertain. V was pared by 0 bases and J by 5 bases, with 6 bases of the junction left unmatched. The CDR3 consists of 16 residues. CDR3 DNA: TGCGCCAGCAGTCAATCCTCCGGACAGGGGGAAACTGAAGCTTTCTTT. Its translation is CASSQSSGQGETEAFF.

The chain uses TRBV7-9 and TRBJ2-7; 8 nucleotides match TRBD2. The V and J ends lost 0 bases and 6 bases, in that order; junction bases with no gene match: 7. The germline V gene encodes CDR1 SEHNR and CDR2 FQNEAQ (reference sequence). This CDR3 spans 15 amino acids. The CDR3 coding sequence is TGTGCCAGCAGCTTAGCGCTAACGGGAGGGAGCGAGCAGTACTTC. Its protein is CASSLALTGGSEQYF.

The chain recombines TRBV6-5 with TRBJ1-2, with no clear D. The V end was cut by 6 bases, the J end by 6 bases, with 17 bases between. Germline V gene sequence: CDR1 MNHEY, CDR2 SVGAGI. There are 14 residues in the CDR3. The CDR3 here is CASSTRGVRDGYTF. The CDR3 coding sequence is TGTGCCAGCAGCACCCGCGGGGTTCGAGATGGCTACACCTTC.

This chain connects TRBV4-2 to TRBJ2-7, with TRBD2 as a possible D gene (5 bases). Trimming took 0 bases from V and 3 from J, leaving 18 bases between them. Germline CDR1 and CDR2: LGHNA and YNFKEQ. The CDR3 runs to 17 residues. The CDR3 nucleotides read TGTGCCAGCAGCCAAGATTACGCAGCGGACCCAATCTACGAGCAGTACTTC. It encodes CASSQDYAADPIYEQYF.

The chain carries TRBV4-1 and TRBJ1-6, with D maybe TRBD1 (5 bases). CDR3 length: 17 amino acids. The germline V gene has CDR1 MGHRA and CDR2 YSYEKL. Trimming cost V 0 bases and J 6 bases, with 15 bases left between them. CDR3 sequence: CASSQDGVRVRNSPLHF. The CDR3 nucleotides read TGCGCCAGCAGCCAAGATGGGGTCAGGGTTCGTAATTCACCCCTCCACTTT.

The rearrangement joins TRBV6-5 to TRBJ2-1; D uncertain. This CDR3 has 16 residues. V lost 1 base and J lost 8, with 18 bases in between. Germline V gene sequence: CDR1 MNHEY, CDR2 SVGAGI. CDR3 nucleotide sequence: TGTGCCAGCAGTTACTTGTCTCAGACCAGACTCGATGAGCAGTTCTTC. Translating it yields CASSYLSQTRLDEQFF.

The J gene is TRBJ2-5, the V gene TRBV7-2; maybe TRBD1 (5 bases). CDR3 length: 14 residues. Trimming took off 3 bases at V and 5 bases at J, with 13 bases between the two ends. The germline V gene has CDR1 SGHTA and CDR2 FQGNSA. The CDR3 DNA reads as TGTGCCAGCAGCTTTTTTGGGGCGTCCGAGACCCAGTACTTC. It is translated as CASSFFGASETQYF.

This clone was recorded a few times. This rearrangement joins TRBV29-1 to TRBJ2-5; 10 bases are a match to TRBD1. V lost 0 bases to trimming and J lost 5 bases; unmatched junction nucleotides: 9. CDR1 and CDR2 (germline): SQVTM, ANQGSEA. The CDR3 has 16 amino acids. This CDR3 reads CSVEDLGDRGEETQYF. DNA for the CDR3: TGCAGCGTTGAAGATCTTGGGGACAGGGGAGAGGAGACCCAGTACTTC. Supplemented by reference TRBV29-1 and TRBJ2-5, the full variable domain reads SAVISQKPSRDICQRGTSLTIQCQVDSQVTMMFWYRQQPGQSLTLIATANQGSEATYESGFVIDKFPISRPNLTFSTLTVSNMSPEDSSIYLCSVEDLGDRGEETQYFGPGTRLLVL.

This chain links TRBV9 with TRBJ1-1; tentatively, D is TRBD1 (6 bases). The V gene's germline CDR1 is SGDLS and CDR2 YYNGEE. The CDR3 runs 15 residues. V lost 0 bases to trimming and J lost 3 bases, with 12 bases between them. The CDR3 DNA is TGTGCCAGCAGCGTAGCTAGGGGGAAGGACACTGAAGCTTTCTTT. Translation: CASSVARGKDTEAFF.

This clone has just a few counts. This chain links TRBV18 with TRBJ2-5; 13 bases line up with TRBD2. The CDR3 length is 20 residues. V gave up 4 bases and J gave up 4 bases; unmatched junction bases: 18. Germline loops: CDR1 KGHSH, CDR2 LQKENI. This chain's CDR3 is CASSLRLTGTSGVLRETQYF. DNA for the CDR3: TGTGCCAGCTCACTTAGACTCACCGGGACTAGCGGGGTCTTGCGAGAGACCCAGTACTTC.

This clone appeared a few times. The gene calls are TRBV5-1 and TRBJ2-7, with D possibly TRBD1 on 5 matching bases. Germline-derived CDR1 and CDR2 are SGHRS and YFSETQ. The germline V and J ends were trimmed by 1 base and 2 bases, with 13 bases remaining between them. CDR3 length: 15 amino acids. In DNA form, the CDR3 reads TGCGCCAGCAGCTTGAGGCCGACAGTAACCTACGAGCAGTACTTC. Translation: CASSLRPTVTYEQYF. Combining the CDR3 with reference TRBV5-1 and TRBJ2-7 gives the whole variable domain KAGVTQTPRYLIKTRGQQVTLSCSPISGHRSVSWYQQTPGQGLQFLFEYFSETQRNKGNFPGRFSGRQFSNSRSEMNVSTLELGDSALYLCASSLRPTVTYEQYFGPGTRLTVT.

The V gene is TRBV6-5, the J gene TRBJ2-1, with D perhaps matching TRBD2 (6 bases). The CDR3 loop spans 14 amino acids. Germline V gene sequence: CDR1 MNHEY, CDR2 SVGAGI. The germline V and J ends were trimmed by 2 bases and 8 bases, with 13 bases remaining between them. CDR3 sequence (DNA): TGTGCCAGCAGTTACCCCGGGGGTAGTTATGAGCAGTTCTTC. Residues: CASSYPGGSYEQFF.

The chain joins TRBV5-5 to TRBJ1-2; 7 positions agree with TRBD1. J was trimmed by 5 bases and V by 3 bases; bases with no gene match: 7. The germline V gene encodes CDR1 SGHKS and CDR2 YYEKEE (reference sequence). The CDR3 runs to 14 residues. Written as DNA, the CDR3 is TGTGCCAGCAGCTACCGGGACAGCGAATATGGCTACACCTTC. It translates to CASSYRDSEYGYTF. The entire variable domain, with the rest obtained from reference TRBV5-5 and TRBJ1-2, is as follows: DAGVTQSPTHLIKTRGQQVTLRCSPISGHKSVSWYQQVLGQGPQFIFQYYEKEERGRGNFPDRFSARQFPNYSSELNVNALLLGDSALYLCASSYRDSEYGYTFGSGTRLTVV.